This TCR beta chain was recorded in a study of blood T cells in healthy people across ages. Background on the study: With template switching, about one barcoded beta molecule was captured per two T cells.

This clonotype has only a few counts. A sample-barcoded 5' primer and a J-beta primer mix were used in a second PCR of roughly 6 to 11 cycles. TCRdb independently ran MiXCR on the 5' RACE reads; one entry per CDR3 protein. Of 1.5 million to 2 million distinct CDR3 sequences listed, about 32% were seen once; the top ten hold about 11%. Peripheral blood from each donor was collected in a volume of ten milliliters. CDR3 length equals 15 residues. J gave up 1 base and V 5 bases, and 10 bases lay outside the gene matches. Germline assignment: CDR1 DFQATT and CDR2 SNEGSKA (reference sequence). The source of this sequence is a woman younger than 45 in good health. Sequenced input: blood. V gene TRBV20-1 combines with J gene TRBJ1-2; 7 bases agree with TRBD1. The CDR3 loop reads CSARIYRDSNYGYTF. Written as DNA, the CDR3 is TGCAGTGCTCGAATATACCGGGACAGTAACTATGGCTACACCTTC.